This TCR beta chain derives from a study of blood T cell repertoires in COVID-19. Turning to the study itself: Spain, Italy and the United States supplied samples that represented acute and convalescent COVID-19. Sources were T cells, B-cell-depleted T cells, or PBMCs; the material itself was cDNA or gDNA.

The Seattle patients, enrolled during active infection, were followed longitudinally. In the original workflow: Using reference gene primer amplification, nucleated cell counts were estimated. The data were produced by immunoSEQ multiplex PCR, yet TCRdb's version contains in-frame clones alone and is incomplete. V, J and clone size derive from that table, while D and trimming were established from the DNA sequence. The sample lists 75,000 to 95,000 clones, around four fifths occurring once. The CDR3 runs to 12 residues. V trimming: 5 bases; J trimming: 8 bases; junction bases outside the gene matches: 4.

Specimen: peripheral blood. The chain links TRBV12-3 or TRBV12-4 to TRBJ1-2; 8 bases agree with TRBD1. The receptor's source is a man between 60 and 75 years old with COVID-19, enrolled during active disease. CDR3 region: CASSRTGIGYTF. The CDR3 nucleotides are TGTGCCAGCAGTAGGACAGGGATCGGCTACACCTTC.